This T cell receptor (beta chain) was recovered during a study of cytomegalovirus exposure and HLA in healthy donors. The PCR used 60 Vbeta and 13 Jbeta primers. This table comes from immunoSEQ multiplex PCR, and its TCRdb copy is limited to in-frame clones, with some not included. The sample has hundreds of thousands of clones, approximately 90% seen once. The germline V gene has CDR1 SNHLY and CDR2 FYNNEI. The CDR3 consists of 14 residues. Comments on this clone: Its target is not known.

Study-level points and caveats: One later analysis reportedly identified an Asian-associated ancestry cluster that showed fewer N-insertions than the 666-donor mean. In a later analysis, HLA-associated beta chains showed higher expansion and lower generation probabilities than comparable chains.

This sequence was found in a woman between 18 and 29 years old in good health and CMV-seronegative. V and J are TRBV2 and TRBJ2-5; D possibly corresponds to TRBD2 (5 bases). The J call may not be correct, given that the DNA end is closer to TRBJ2-7. The sample was PBMCs. This CDR3 is CASLARAGPYEQYF. The CDR3 DNA reads TGTGCCAGCCTCGCTCGGGCGGGTCCCTACGAGCAGTACTTC.